The TCR beta chain described here comes from a study of cytomegalovirus exposure and HLA in healthy donors. General study results and limits: It was reported that the classifier diagnosed cytomegalovirus status with high specificity and sensitivity in both the original and validation cohorts. Presence/absence analyses treated sequencing depth as roughly uniform across donors.

A remark on this clone: Antigen specificity is unknown.

The PCR used 60 Vbeta and 13 Jbeta primers. The data were produced by immunoSEQ multiplex PCR, yet TCRdb's version contains in-frame clones alone and is incomplete. The data contain 90,000 to 140,000 clones, approximately 80% of them seen just once; the ten biggest clones take up around 5.1%. Trimming removed 1 base from V and 7 bases from J; junction bases left unmatched: 4. Germline CDR1 is SGHAT and CDR2 is FQNNGV. This CDR3 has 15 amino acids. This receptor was obtained from a male donor in good health and CMV-seronegative. The sample consisted of PBMCs. The chain combines TRBV11-2 with TRBJ2-1, with 10 nucleotides matching TRBD1. CDR3 DNA sequence: TGTGCCAGCAGCTTAGTTCGGGACAGGGGTAATGAGCAGTTCTTC. Amino acids: CASSLVRDRGNEQFF.